A single sample is the source of the 13 T cell receptor beta chains below, sequenced in a study of blood T cells in healthy people across ages. It was with a sample-barcoded 5' primer and a J-beta primer mix that a second PCR of roughly 7 to 11 cycles was run. TCRdb fed the 5' RACE reads into MiXCR, producing one record per CDR3 protein. The data contain 1.5 million to 2 million distinct CDR3 sequences, about 28% of them singletons. The sample consisted of blood. The receptor set was obtained from a young woman in good health.

This clonotype was observed at least ten times. The J gene is TRBJ2-5, the V gene TRBV7-9; 10 nucleotides agree with TRBD1. CDR1 and CDR2 (germline): SEHNR, FQNEAQ (reference sequence). J gave up 5 bases and V 5 bases, and 5 bases lay outside the gene matches. The CDR3 loop spans 14 amino acids. The DNA for the CDR3 is TGTGCCAGCAGCCTGGGACAGGGGACGGAGACCCAGTACTTC. Protein: CASSLGQGTETQYF.

The gene calls are TRBV20-1 and TRBJ2-3; TRBD2 matches at 13 bases. The V and J ends lost 5 bases and 2 bases, in that order; junction bases with no gene match: 7. Germline values: CDR1 DFQATT, CDR2 SNEGSKA (reference sequence). The CDR3 totals 16 residues. The CDR3 DNA sequence: TGCAGTGCTGCCGGACTAGCGGGAGACCCCACAGATACGCAGTATTTT. Amino acids: CSAAGLAGDPTDTQYF.

This clonotype was recorded at least ten times. V gene TRBV3-1 combines with J gene TRBJ2-4; D may correspond to TRBD1 or TRBD2 (6 bases each). CDR1 and CDR2 (germline): LGHDT, YNNKEL (reference sequence). Trimming removed 2 bases at V and 14 bases at J, with 16 bases between. The CDR3 extends over 13 amino acids. The DNA of the CDR3 is TGTGCCAGCAGCCAACTTGCCTCGGGGGCTAAGTACTTC. As protein: CASSQLASGAKYF.

There are a few counts of this clonotype. This rearrangement joins TRBV12-3 or TRBV12-4 to TRBJ2-3, with TRBD2 matching over 8 bases. Trimming took 6 bases from V and 4 from J; bases not matched to a gene: 6. The CDR3 contains 14 residues. CDR3 in DNA: TGTGCCAGCAGGAGAGCGGGGGTGTCAGATACGCAGTATTTT. Translating it yields CASRRAGVSDTQYF.

Notes on this clonotype: At one end the junction does not follow the germline gene, possibly because of a read error. The chain joins TRBV11-2 to TRBJ2-5; no clear D gene. CDR1 and CDR2 (germline): SGHAT, FQNNGV. The CDR3 consists of 14 residues. CDR3: CAGSLDLPKETQYF. CDR3 coding DNA: TGTGCCGGCAGCTTAGATCTTCCCAAAGAGACCCAGTACTTC.

This clonotype came up a few times. The V call is TRBV15, the J call TRBJ2-7; D might be TRBD1 or TRBD2, each matching 5 bases. Trimming pared 0 bases from V and 4 bases from J, leaving 16 bases between. Germline assignment: CDR1 LNHNV and CDR2 YYDKDF (reference sequence). This CDR3 contains 16 residues. The CDR3 DNA reads TGTGCCACCAGCAGAGATCAGAGGGAAGGGGCGTACGAGCAGTACTTC. Residues: CATSRDQREGAYEQYF.

To note about this clonotype: An end of the junction differs from the germline gene, which may be a read error. The chain has TRBV20-1 and TRBJ2-1; TRBD2 aligns across 11 bases. This CDR3 comprises 13 residues. The germline gives CDR1 DFQATT, CDR2 SNEGSKA (reference sequence). The CDR3 sequence is CSAPTSGINGQFF. The CDR3 region has the DNA TGCAGTGCGCCGACTAGCGGGATCAATGGGCAGTTCTTC.

V gene TRBV14 combines with J gene TRBJ2-3, with 9 bases matching TRBD2. CDR1 is SGHDN, CDR2 FVKESK, per germline. V lost 4 bases to trimming and J lost 6 bases; unmatched junction nucleotides: 11. The CDR3 runs 16 residues. CDR3 in DNA: TGTGCCAGCAGCCGCATTCCGGGACTAGCTGCGGATACGCAGTATTTT. It codes for CASSRIPGLAADTQYF.

The V and J genes are TRBV5-1 and TRBJ2-7; 8 bases match TRBD1. Germline CDR1 reads SGHRS; CDR2 reads YFSETQ. This CDR3 has 15 amino acids. V lost 1 base and J lost 5; bases outside the gene matches: 8. CDR3 DNA: TGCGCCAGCAGCTTGATGGCAGGGGGCCTGAACGAGCAGTACTTC. This gives the protein CASSLMAGGLNEQYF.

CDR3 coding DNA: TGTGCCAGCAGTCGTACTGGTTGGGAAGAGCAGTACTTC. Translated, it gives CASSRTGWEEQYF. This chain joins TRBV9 and TRBJ2-7; D is undetermined. Germline assignment: CDR1 SGDLS and CDR2 YYNGEE. The V and J ends lost 5 bases and 7 bases respectively, with 16 bases between them. This CDR3 contains 13 residues.

Note on this clonotype: One end of the junction does not line up with germline, which may come from a read error. The rearrangement joins TRBV9 to TRBJ2-5, with a possible D match to TRBD1 (5 bases). Germline V gene sequence: CDR1 SGDLS, CDR2 YYNGEE. The CDR3 length is 12 residues. The CDR3 sequence is CAGSVGEETQYF. In nucleotides, the CDR3 is TGTGCCGGCAGCGTAGGGGAAGAGACCCAGTACTTC.

A note on this clonotype: This clone may be a read error of a much larger clone one base away. This chain uses TRBV7-2 with TRBJ2-4, with 9 bases aligning to TRBD2. This CDR3 has 16 residues. J was trimmed by 13 bases and V by 1 base; bases with no gene match: 14. From germline, CDR1 is SGHTA and CDR2 FQGNSA. Here the CDR3 reads CASSLDWRGGMNEQYF. The CDR3, as DNA: TGTGCCAGCAGCTTAGACTGGCGGGGGGGTATGAATGAGCAGTACTTC.

CDR3 coding DNA: TGCAGTTGTGGGGGGGAAGCCAAAAACATTCAGTACTTC. As protein: CSCGGEAKNIQYF. The chain joins TRBV20-1 to TRBJ2-4; 7 nucleotides agree with TRBD2. V shed 8 bases, J shed 0 bases, and the junction held 4 bases outside the gene matches. The CDR3 loop spans 13 amino acids. Germline V gene sequence: CDR1 DFQATT, CDR2 SNEGSKA (reference sequence).